There are a few counts of the clone carrying this T cell receptor beta chain. This specimen belongs to a study of identical twins. This CDR3 has 14 amino acids. Germline loops: CDR1 DFQATT, CDR2 SNEGSKA (reference sequence). V lost 5 bases and J 6 bases, leaving 18 bases between the germline ends. TCRdb itself ran the 5' RACE reads through MiXCR, one entry per CDR3 protein. The sample contains under 900,000 distinct CDR3 sequences, approximately 18% of which appear only once. The same specimen was also included in a second study, on T cells expressing NK-cell markers.

The origin of this receptor is a woman aged 18-29 years in good health. The material sequenced was PBMCs. The chain uses TRBV20-1 and TRBJ2-3; no clear D. Here the CDR3 reads CSAPQRGPRDTQYF. Written as DNA, the CDR3 is TGCAGTGCTCCCCAGCGTGGACCCCGGGATACGCAGTATTTT.